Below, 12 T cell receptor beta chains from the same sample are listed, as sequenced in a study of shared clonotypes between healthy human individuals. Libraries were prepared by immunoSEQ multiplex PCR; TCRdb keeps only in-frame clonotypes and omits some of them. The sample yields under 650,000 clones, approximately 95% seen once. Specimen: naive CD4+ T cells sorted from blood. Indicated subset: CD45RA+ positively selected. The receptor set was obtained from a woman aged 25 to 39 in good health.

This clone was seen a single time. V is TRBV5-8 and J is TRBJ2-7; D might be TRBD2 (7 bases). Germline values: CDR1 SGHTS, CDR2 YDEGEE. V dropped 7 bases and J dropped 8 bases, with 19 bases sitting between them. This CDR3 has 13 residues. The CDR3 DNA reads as TGTGCCAGCGTTGCAGTGGGGGGGCCCAAGCAGTACTTC. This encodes CASVAVGGPKQYF.

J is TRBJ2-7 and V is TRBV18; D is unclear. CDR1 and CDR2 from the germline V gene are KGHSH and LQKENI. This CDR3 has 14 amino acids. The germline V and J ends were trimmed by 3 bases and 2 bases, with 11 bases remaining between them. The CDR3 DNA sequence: TGTGCCAGCTCACCCTCCTCGGAGCCCTACGAGCAGTACTTC. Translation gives CASSPSSEPYEQYF.

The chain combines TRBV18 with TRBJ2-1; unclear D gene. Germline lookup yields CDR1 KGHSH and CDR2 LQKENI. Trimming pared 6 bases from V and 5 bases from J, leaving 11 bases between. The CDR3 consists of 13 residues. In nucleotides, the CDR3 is TGTGCCAGCTCCCCCCGGCAGGACAATGAGCAGTTCTTC. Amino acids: CASSPRQDNEQFF.

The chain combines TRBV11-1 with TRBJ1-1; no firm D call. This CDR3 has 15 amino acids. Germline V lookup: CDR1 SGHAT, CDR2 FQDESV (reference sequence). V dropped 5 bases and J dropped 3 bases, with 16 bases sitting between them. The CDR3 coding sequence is TGTGCCAGCAGCCCCTGGCAGTTTGTCTACACTGAAGCTTTCTTT. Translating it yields CASSPWQFVYTEAFF.

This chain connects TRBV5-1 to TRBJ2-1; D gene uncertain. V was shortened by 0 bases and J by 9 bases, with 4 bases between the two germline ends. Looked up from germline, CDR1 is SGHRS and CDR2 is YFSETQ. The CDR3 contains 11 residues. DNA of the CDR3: TGCGCCAGCAGCTTGGGTAGTGAGCAGTTCTTC. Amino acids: CASSLGSEQFF.

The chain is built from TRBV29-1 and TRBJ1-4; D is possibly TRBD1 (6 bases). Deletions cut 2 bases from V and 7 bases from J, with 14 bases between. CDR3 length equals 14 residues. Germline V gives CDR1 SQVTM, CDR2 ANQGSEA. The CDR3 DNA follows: TGCAGCGTTGAAAGGGACATCGGAACTGAAAAACTGTTTTTT. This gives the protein CSVERDIGTEKLFF.

CDR3 region: CASSLADGNTIYF. The CDR3 nucleotides are TGCGCCAGCAGCTTGGCCGATGGAAACACCATATATTTT. The V gene is TRBV5-1, the J gene TRBJ1-3; the D is unclear. V shed 0 bases and J shed 3 bases, with 4 bases lying between them. Germline V gene sequence: CDR1 SGHRS, CDR2 YFSETQ. This CDR3 is 13 amino acids long.

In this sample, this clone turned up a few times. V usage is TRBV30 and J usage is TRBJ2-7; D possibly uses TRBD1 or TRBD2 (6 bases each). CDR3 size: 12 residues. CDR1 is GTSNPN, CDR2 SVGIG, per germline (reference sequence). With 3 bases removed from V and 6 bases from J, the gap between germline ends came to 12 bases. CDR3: CAWSGGGPEQYF. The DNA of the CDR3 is TGTGCCTGGAGCGGAGGGGGGCCCGAGCAGTACTTC.

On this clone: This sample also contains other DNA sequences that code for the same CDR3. The CDR3 region has the DNA TGTGCCAGCAGCCTTAATAGCAATCAGCCCCAGCATTTT. Protein sequence: CASSLNSNQPQHF. This chain uses TRBV7-9 with TRBJ1-5; D gene ambiguous. V was trimmed by 5 bases and J by 0 bases, leaving 5 bases between them. This CDR3 is built from 13 residues. CDR1 SEHNR and CDR2 FQNEAQ come from the germline V gene (reference sequence).

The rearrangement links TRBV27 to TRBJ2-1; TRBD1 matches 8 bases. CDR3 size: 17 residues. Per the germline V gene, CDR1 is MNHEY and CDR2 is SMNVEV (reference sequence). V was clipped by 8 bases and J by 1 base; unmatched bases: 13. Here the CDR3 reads CASSGGRSTGSYNEQFF. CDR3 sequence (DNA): TGTGCCAGCTCAGGGGGCCGCTCTACAGGGTCCTACAATGAGCAGTTCTTC.

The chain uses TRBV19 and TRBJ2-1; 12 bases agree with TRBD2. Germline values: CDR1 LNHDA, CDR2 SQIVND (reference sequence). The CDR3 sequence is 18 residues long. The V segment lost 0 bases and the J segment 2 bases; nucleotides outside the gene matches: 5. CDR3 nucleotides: TGTGCCAGTAGTATAGATTCCCTAGCGGGAGGGGCCTACAATGAGCAGTTCTTC. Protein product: CASSIDSLAGGAYNEQFF.

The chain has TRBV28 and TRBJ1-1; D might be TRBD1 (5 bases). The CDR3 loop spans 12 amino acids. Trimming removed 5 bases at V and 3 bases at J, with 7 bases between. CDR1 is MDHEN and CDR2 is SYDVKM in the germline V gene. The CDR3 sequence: CASSQTDTEAFF. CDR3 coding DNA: TGTGCCAGCAGTCAGACAGACACTGAAGCTTTCTTT.